The source of this T cell receptor (beta chain) is a study of Graves' ophthalmopathy and Graves' hyperthyroidism. CDR1 SEHNR and CDR2 FQNEAQ come from the germline V gene (reference sequence). V was shortened by 5 bases and J by 2 bases, with 10 bases between the two germline ends. This CDR3 has 14 amino acids. Enrolled hyperthyroidism patients had a new diagnosis, a duration under 2 months, and an age of 18 to 65. Amplification of the TCR beta CDR3 regions used RNA transcripts (as template). Amplification began with first-round RT-PCR using HTBI primers, then second-round multiplex PCR was performed. One entry per CDR3 protein, called by TCRdb with MiXCR from the multiplex PCR reads. The sample contains approximately 1.2 million distinct CDR3 sequences, about two fifths of which appear only once.

The sample was peripheral blood or thyroid tissue (not recorded which). V and J are TRBV7-9 and TRBJ1-3, with D unclear. This TCR came from an adult man with Graves' hyperthyroidism. CDR3 region: CASSPDGAGNTIYF. The CDR3 region has the DNA TGTGCCAGCAGCCCGGACGGCGCTGGAAACACCATATATTTT.